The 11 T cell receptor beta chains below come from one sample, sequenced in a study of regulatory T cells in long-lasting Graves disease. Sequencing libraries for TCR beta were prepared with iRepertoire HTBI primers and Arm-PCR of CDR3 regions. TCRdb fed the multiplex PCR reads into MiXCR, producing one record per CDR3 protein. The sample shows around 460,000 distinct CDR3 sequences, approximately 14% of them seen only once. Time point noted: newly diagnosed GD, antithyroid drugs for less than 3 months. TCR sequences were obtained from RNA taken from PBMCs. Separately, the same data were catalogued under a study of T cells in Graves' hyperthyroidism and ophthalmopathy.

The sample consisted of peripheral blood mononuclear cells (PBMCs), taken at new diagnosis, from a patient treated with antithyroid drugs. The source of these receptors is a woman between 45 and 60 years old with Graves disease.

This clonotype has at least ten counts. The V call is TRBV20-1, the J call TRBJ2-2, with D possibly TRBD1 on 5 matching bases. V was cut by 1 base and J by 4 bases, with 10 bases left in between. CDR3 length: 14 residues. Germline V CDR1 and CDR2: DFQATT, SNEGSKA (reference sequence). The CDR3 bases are TGCAGTGCTAGAGGGCAGGGCCCCACCGGGGAGCTGTTTTTT. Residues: CSARGQGPTGELFF.

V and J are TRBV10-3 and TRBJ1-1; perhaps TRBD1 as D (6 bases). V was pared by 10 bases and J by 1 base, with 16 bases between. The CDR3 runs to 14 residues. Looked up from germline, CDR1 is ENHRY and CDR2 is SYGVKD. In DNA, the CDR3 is TGTGCCACGTCGGACAGACTATCGAACACTGAAGCTTTCTTT. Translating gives CATSDRLSNTEAFF.

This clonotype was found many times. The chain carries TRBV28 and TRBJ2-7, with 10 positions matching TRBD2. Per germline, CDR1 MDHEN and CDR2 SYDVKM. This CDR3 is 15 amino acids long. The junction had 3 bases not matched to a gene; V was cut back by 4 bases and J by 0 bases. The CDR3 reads CASSSGTSVSYEQYF. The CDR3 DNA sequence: TGTGCCAGCAGTTCGGGGACTAGCGTCTCCTACGAGCAGTACTTC.

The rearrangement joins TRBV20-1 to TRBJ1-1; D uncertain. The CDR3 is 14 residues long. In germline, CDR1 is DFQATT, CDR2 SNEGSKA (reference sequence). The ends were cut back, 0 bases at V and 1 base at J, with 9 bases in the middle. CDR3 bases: TGCAGTGCTAGAGATCAGGCGGGGAACACTGAAGCTTTCTTT. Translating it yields CSARDQAGNTEAFF.

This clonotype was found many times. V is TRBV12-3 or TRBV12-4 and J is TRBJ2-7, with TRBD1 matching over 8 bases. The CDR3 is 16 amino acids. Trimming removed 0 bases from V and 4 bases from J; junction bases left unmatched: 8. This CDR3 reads CASSLALRQGRYEQYF. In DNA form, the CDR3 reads TGTGCCAGCAGTTTAGCGCTTCGACAGGGGAGGTACGAGCAGTACTTC.

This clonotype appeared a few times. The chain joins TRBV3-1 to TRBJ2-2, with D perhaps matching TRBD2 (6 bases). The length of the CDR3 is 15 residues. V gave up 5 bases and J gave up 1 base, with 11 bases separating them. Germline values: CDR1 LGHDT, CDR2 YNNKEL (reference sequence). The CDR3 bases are TGTGCCAGCAGCATAAGACTAGAGAACACCGGGGAGCTGTTTTTT. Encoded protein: CASSIRLENTGELFF.

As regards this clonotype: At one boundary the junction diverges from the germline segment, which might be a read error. This CDR3 is CASSRDPGTGNEELFF. The CDR3 bases are TGCGCCAGCAGCAGAGACCCCGGGACAGGGAATGAAGAACTGTTTTTT. The chain employs TRBV5-1 and TRBJ1-4, with 9 bases fitting TRBD1. Germline V gene lookup returns CDR1 SGHRS and CDR2 YFSETQ. The CDR3 has 16 amino acids.

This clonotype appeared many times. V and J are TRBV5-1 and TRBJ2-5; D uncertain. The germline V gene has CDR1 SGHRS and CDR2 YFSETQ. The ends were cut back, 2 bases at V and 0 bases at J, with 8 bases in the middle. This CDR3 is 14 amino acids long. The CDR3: CASSFALNQETQYF. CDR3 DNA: TGCGCCAGCAGCTTTGCACTTAACCAAGAGACCCAGTACTTC. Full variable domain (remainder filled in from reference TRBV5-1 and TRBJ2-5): KAGVTQTPRYLIKTRGQQVTLSCSPISGHRSVSWYQQTPGQGLQFLFEYFSETQRNKGNFPGRFSGRQFSNSRSEMNVSTLELGDSALYLCASSFALNQETQYFGPGTRLLVL.

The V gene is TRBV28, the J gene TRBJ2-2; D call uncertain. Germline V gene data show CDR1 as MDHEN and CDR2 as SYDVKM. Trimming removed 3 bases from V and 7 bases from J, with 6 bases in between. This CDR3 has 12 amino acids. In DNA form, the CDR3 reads TGTGCCAGCAGTTTGGTCAACGGGGAGCTGTTTTTT. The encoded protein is CASSLVNGELFF.

The CDR3 here is CASSTTGSSDTQYF. In nucleotides, the CDR3 is TGTGCCAGCAGCACCACCGGGAGTTCGGATACGCAGTATTTT. The chain employs TRBV9 and TRBJ2-3; tentative D call: TRBD2 (6 bases). The germline V and J ends were trimmed by 4 bases and 6 bases, with 15 bases remaining between them. The CDR3 is 14 amino acids. Germline-derived CDR1 and CDR2 are SGDLS and YYNGEE.

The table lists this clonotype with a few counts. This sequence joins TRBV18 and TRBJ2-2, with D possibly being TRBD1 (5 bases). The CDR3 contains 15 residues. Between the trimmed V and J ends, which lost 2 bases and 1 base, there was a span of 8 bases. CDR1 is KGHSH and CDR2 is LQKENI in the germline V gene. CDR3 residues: CASSPDGQNTGELFF. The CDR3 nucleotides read TGTGCCAGCTCACCAGATGGACAGAACACCGGGGAGCTGTTTTTT.